This entry lists 20 T cell receptor beta chains sequenced from one sample in a study of cytomegalovirus exposure and HLA in healthy donors. PCR employed 60 Vbeta and 13 Jbeta primers. Here immunoSEQ multiplex PCR was the method, and the copy in TCRdb shows in-frame clones only, minus some. This sample has about 110,000 clones; more than 60% occur once, and the top ten carry roughly 5.6%. Sequencing used PBMCs. These receptors were collected from a young man in good health and CMV-seropositive.

This chain joins TRBV9 and TRBJ1-4; 9 bases agree with TRBD1. From germline, CDR1 is SGDLS and CDR2 YYNGEE. The CDR3 loop spans 15 amino acids. The ends lost 5 bases at V and 8 bases at J; junction bases unmatched: 10. CDR3 nucleotides: TGTGCCAGCAGTTATCAGGGGACAGGGAACGAAAAACTGTTTTTT. Protein product: CASSYQGTGNEKLFF.

The rearrangement joins TRBV19 to TRBJ1-1; 8 bases line up with TRBD1. The V gene end was trimmed by 7 bases and the J gene end by 11 bases; junction bases not matched to a gene: 12. Germline V gene lookup returns CDR1 LNHDA and CDR2 SQIVND (reference sequence). This CDR3 has 13 amino acids. The CDR3 is CASTPDRAANAFF. The CDR3 DNA reads TGTGCCAGTACCCCGGACAGGGCGGCAAACGCTTTCTTT.

The chain links TRBV11-2 to TRBJ1-2, with D unclear. The ends were cut back, 5 bases at V and 3 bases at J, with 25 bases in the middle. The length of the CDR3 is 18 residues. CDR1 and CDR2 from the germline V gene are SGHAT and FQNNGV. This CDR3 is CASSPIRRSVAADYGYTF. CDR3 coding DNA: TGTGCCAGCAGCCCCATACGCCGCAGCGTTGCGGCGGACTATGGCTACACCTTC.

This clone has just a few counts. The V gene is TRBV19, the J gene TRBJ1-1, with D maybe TRBD1 (5 bases). The germline gives CDR1 LNHDA, CDR2 SQIVND (reference sequence). V was cut by 7 bases and J by 7 bases, with 22 bases left in between. The CDR3 contains 15 residues. The CDR3 loop reads CASTLSVADQGEAFF. The CDR3 DNA sequence: TGTGCCAGTACCCTCTCGGTGGCCGACCAGGGTGAAGCTTTCTTT.

This chain joins TRBV27 and TRBJ1-2; D remains ambiguous. Trimming stripped 9 bases from V and 2 bases from J, with 19 bases between. CDR1 and CDR2 (germline): MNHEY, SMNVEV (reference sequence). The CDR3 spans 15 residues. The CDR3: CASRILQSGNYGYTF. CDR3 DNA sequence: TGTGCCAGTAGAATTCTCCAATCGGGGAACTATGGCTACACCTTC.

The gene calls are TRBV5-1 and TRBJ1-2; D perhaps matches TRBD1 (6 bases). V was shortened by 0 bases and J by 4 bases, with 10 bases between the two germline ends. From germline, CDR1 is SGHRS and CDR2 YFSETQ. This CDR3 is built from 14 residues. DNA for the CDR3: TGCGCCAGCAGCTTGGAACAGGGTTCCTATGGCTACACCTTC. Amino acid sequence: CASSLEQGSYGYTF.

This clone has just a few counts. The chain joins TRBV5-1 to TRBJ2-5; TRBD2 matches 8 bases. Looked up from germline, CDR1 is SGHRS and CDR2 is YFSETQ. Unmatched junction bases numbered 4, after V lost 0 bases and J lost 0 bases. The CDR3 totals 16 residues. The CDR3 spells CASSLDSGDYQETQYF. CDR3 nucleotides: TGCGCCAGCAGCTTGGATAGCGGGGACTACCAAGAGACCCAGTACTTC.

The V gene is TRBV11-2, the J gene TRBJ2-7; D may be TRBD1 (6 bases). Trimming cost V 3 bases and J 2 bases, with 14 bases left between them. Germline V gives CDR1 SGHAT, CDR2 FQNNGV. This CDR3 has 15 residues. This chain's CDR3 is CASSFGQSTTYEQYF. CDR3 nucleotide sequence: TGTGCCAGCAGCTTTGGACAGAGCACGACCTACGAGCAGTACTTC.

The chain employs TRBV19 and TRBJ1-4, with D possibly matching TRBD1 (6 bases). Germline values: CDR1 LNHDA, CDR2 SQIVND (reference sequence). V lost 6 bases and J 11 bases, leaving 19 bases between the germline ends. The CDR3 runs 14 residues. This CDR3 is CASSTQGEVKKLFF. DNA of the CDR3: TGTGCCAGTAGCACACAGGGCGAGGTGAAGAAACTGTTTTTT.

This rearrangement joins TRBV2 to TRBJ1-3, with D unresolved. Germline V gene sequence: CDR1 SNHLY, CDR2 FYNNEI. This CDR3 contains 13 residues. Trimming removed 8 bases at V and 0 bases at J, with 8 bases between. CDR3 DNA sequence: TGTGCCAGCGCAGACTACTCTGGAAACACCATATATTTT. This translates into CASADYSGNTIYF.

This chain links TRBV6-5 with TRBJ2-7; 12 nucleotides line up with TRBD2. Losses at the gene ends were 6 bases for V and 12 bases for J; bases not matched to a gene: 9. Germline V gene sequence: CDR1 MNHEY, CDR2 SVGAGI. This CDR3 has 13 amino acids. CDR3 sequence (DNA): TGTGCCAGCAGCCCCAGGACTAGCGGGGAATGGTACTTC. This sequence encodes CASSPRTSGEWYF.

The chain links TRBV12-5 to TRBJ2-2; possibly TRBD2 for D (5 bases). V lost 0 bases, J lost 6 bases, and 8 bases lay in between. Looked up from germline, CDR1 is LGHNT and CDR2 is FRNRAP. The CDR3 is 14 amino acids. For the CDR3, the DNA is TGTGCTAGTGGTTTGGTAGTGGGAGCCGGGGAGCTGTTTTTT. Its protein product is CASGLVVGAGELFF.

The chain is built from TRBV28 and TRBJ1-3; perhaps TRBD1 as D (5 bases). V was pared by 6 bases and J by 2 bases, with 11 bases between. The germline CDR1 and CDR2 sequences are MDHEN and SYDVKM. The CDR3 has 14 amino acids. The CDR3 here is CASRRTSTGNTIYF. The CDR3 DNA follows: TGTGCCAGCAGGAGGACATCGACTGGAAACACCATATATTTT. Drawing the rest from reference TRBV28 and TRBJ1-3, the complete variable domain is DVKVTQSSRYLVKRTGEKVFLECVQDMDHENMFWYRQDPGLGLRLIYFSYDVKMKEKGDIPEGYSVSREKKERFSLILESASTNQTSMYLCASRRTSTGNTIYFGEGSWLTVV.

The CDR3: CASSEMHTLNYEQYF. For the CDR3, the DNA is TGCGCCAGCAGCGAAATGCACACCTTAAACTACGAGCAGTACTTC. The chain couples TRBV4-3 to TRBJ2-7; D gene unclear. Germline V gives CDR1 LGHNA, CDR2 YSLEER. The CDR3 extends over 15 amino acids. V gave up 5 bases and J gave up 3 bases, with 17 bases separating them.

This clone was detected many times. This rearrangement joins TRBV6-6 to TRBJ1-1; D is unclear. Looked up from germline, CDR1 is MNHNY and CDR2 is SVGAGI (reference sequence). CDR3 size: 14 residues. V lost 1 base and J lost 6, with 12 bases in between. For the CDR3, the DNA is TGTGCCAGCAGTTACTTTGGCGACGAGGCTGAAGCTTTCTTT. Its translation: CASSYFGDEAEAFF.

This chain joins TRBV14 and TRBJ1-2; the D is unclear. The germline V gene encodes CDR1 SGHDN and CDR2 FVKESK. Trimming took 2 bases from V and 8 from J, leaving 12 bases between them. There are 13 residues in the CDR3. The CDR3 sequence is CASSQRRDSGYTF. In DNA, the CDR3 is TGTGCCAGCAGCCAAAGGAGGGATTCGGGCTACACCTTC.

This chain's CDR3 is CASSTGTENTEAFF. CDR3 coding DNA: TGTGCCAGCTCCACCGGGACAGAGAACACTGAAGCTTTCTTT. V usage is TRBV18 and J usage is TRBJ1-1, with TRBD1 matching 7 bases. CDR3 length: 14 amino acids. The V segment lost 6 bases and the J segment 1 base; nucleotides outside the gene matches: 5. CDR1 and CDR2 from the germline V gene are KGHSH and LQKENI.

The chain recombines TRBV12-5 with TRBJ2-3, with 7 bases fitting TRBD2. The CDR3 runs 15 residues. The germline CDR1 and CDR2 sequences are LGHNT and FRNRAP. V gave up 2 bases and J gave up 4 bases; unmatched junction bases: 6. CDR3 residues: CASGLLAELSDTQYF. The CDR3, as DNA: TGTGCTAGTGGTTTGCTAGCGGAGCTCTCAGATACGCAGTATTTT.

The chain employs TRBV5-1 and TRBJ1-1; tentatively, D is TRBD1 (6 bases). CDR3 length: 13 residues. From germline, CDR1 is SGHRS and CDR2 YFSETQ. V shed 3 bases and J shed 5 bases, with 11 bases lying between them. CDR3 loop: CASSSLQGTEAFF. As DNA, the CDR3 is TGCGCCAGCAGCTCCTTACAGGGAACTGAAGCTTTCTTT.

J is TRBJ2-2 and V is TRBV7-6; 8 bases map to TRBD2. The CDR3 is 16 residues long. Looked up from germline, CDR1 is SGHVS and CDR2 is FNYEAQ. The V gene end was trimmed by 5 bases and the J gene end by 1 base; junction bases not matched to a gene: 6. The CDR3 DNA follows: TGTGCCAGCAGCGTTCTAGCGGGCAAGAACACCGGGGAGCTGTTTTTT. Protein product: CASSVLAGKNTGELFF.